The entry below describes one TCR beta chain. Its antigen is currently unknown. With 60 Vbeta and 13 Jbeta primers, the PCR was carried out. Sequenced by immunoSEQ multiplex PCR; TCRdb stores in-frame clones only, minus some. The table shows about 150,000 clones, with about 80% occurring only once. Germline lookup yields CDR1 SGHRS and CDR2 YFSETQ. V lost 5 bases to trimming and J lost 3 bases, with 18 bases between them. The CDR3 runs to 15 residues. These data are taken from a study of cytomegalovirus exposure and HLA in healthy donors. Regarding the study as a whole: Relative to equally common others, HLA-associated TCR beta chains showed greater clonal expansion in a later analysis. The authors later found TCR association rates varying by HLA locus, with DRB1 most and HLA-C fewest. The study flagged around 150 TCR beta chains as cytomegalovirus-associated.

This chain joins TRBV5-1 and TRBJ2-7; weak D call: TRBD1 (6 bases). Sequenced input: PBMCs. This clonotype was sampled from a young man in good health and CMV-seropositive. CDR3 in DNA: TGCGCCAGCAGATACAGCCTTCAGGGGCTCTACGAGCAGTACTTC. As protein: CASRYSLQGLYEQYF.